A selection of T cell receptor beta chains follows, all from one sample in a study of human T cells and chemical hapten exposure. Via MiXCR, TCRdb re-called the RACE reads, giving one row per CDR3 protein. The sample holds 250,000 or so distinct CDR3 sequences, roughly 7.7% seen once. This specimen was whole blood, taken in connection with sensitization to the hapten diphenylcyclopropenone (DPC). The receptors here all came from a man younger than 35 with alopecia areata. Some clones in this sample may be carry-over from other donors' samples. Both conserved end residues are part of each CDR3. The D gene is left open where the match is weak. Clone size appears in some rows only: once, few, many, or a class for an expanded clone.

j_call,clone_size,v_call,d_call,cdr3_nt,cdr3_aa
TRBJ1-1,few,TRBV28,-,TGTGCCAGCAGTTCTCCTATGGGGGCTTTCTTT,CASSSPMGAFF
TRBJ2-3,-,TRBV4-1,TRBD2,TGCGCCAGCAGCCGGACTAGCTACACAGATACGCAGTATTTT,CASSRTSYTDTQYF
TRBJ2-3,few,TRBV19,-,TGTGCCAGTGCCCGTAGGGGCGCGGATACGCAGTATTTT,CASARRGADTQYF
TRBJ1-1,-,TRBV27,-,TGTGCCAGTTGCCAGGGGAGGAGCACTGAAGCTTTCTTT,CASCQGRSTEAFF
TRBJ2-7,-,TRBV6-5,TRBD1,TGTGCCAGCAGTTGGGGGACAGGGACGGGCGAGCAGTACTTC,CASSWGTGTGEQYF
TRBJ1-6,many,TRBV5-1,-,TGCGCCAGCAGCTTGGTACTGGGACCGGAAGACTATAATTCACCCCTCCACTTT,CASSLVLGPEDYNSPLHF
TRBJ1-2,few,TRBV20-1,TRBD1,TGCAGTGCTAGAGATCGGGACAGGTTATATGGCTACACCTTC,CSARDRDRLYGYTF
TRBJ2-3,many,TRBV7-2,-,TGTGCCAGCAGCTTAGATGGGGATACGCAGTATTTT,CASSLDGDTQYF
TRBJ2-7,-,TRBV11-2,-,TGTGCCAGCAGCTTAACGGGGGCCACCTACGAGCAGTACTTC,CASSLTGATYEQYF
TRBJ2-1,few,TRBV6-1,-,TGTGCCAGCAGTGATGCCCCTTCCAGGGGCAATGAGCAGTTCTTC,CASSDAPSRGNEQFF
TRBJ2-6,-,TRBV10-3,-,TGTGCCATCAGTGATATAGGCAGGCCAGACTCTGGGGCCAACGTCCTGACTTTC,CAISDIGRPDSGANVLTF
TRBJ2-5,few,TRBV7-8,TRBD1,TGTGCCAGCAGCCCGACGGGACAGAGCCAAGAGACCCAGTACTTC,CASSPTGQSQETQYF
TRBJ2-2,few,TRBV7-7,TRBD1,TGTGCCAGCAGCTCAGACAGGGACACCGGGGAGCTGTTTTTT,CASSSDRDTGELFF
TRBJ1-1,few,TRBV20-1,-,TGCAGTGTCCTACAGGTGAACACTGAAGCTTTCTTT,CSVLQVNTEAFF
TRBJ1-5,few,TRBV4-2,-,TGTGCCAGCAGTACAGGCGATAATAGCAATCAGCCCCAGCATTTT,CASSTGDNSNQPQHF
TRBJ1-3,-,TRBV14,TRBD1,TGTGCCAGCAGCCAACCAGACAGGGGCAGCTCTGGAAACACCATATATTTT,CASSQPDRGSSGNTIYF
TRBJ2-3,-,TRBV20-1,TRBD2,TGCAGTGCACATAGCGGGGGGGCGTCAGATACGCAGTATTTT,CSAHSGGASDTQYF
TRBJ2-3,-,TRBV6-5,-,TGTGCCAGCAGTTACTCGATGCCAGGGGCAGCTCGCACAGATACGCAGTATTTT,CASSYSMPGAARTDTQYF
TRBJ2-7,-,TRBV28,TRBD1,TGTGCCAGCAGTCGTCGGACAGGGAACTACGAGCAGTACTTC,CASSRRTGNYEQYF
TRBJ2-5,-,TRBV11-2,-,TGTGCCAGCAGCAGAACAGAGACCCAGTACTTC,CASSRTETQYF
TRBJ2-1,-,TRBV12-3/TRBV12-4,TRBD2,TGTGCCAGCGGGACTAGCTCGGTTGAGCAGTTCTTC,CASGTSSVEQFF
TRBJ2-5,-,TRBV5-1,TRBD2,TGCGCCAGCAGCTTGGTCTCGCTAGCGGGATACCAAGAGACCCAGTACTTC,CASSLVSLAGYQETQYF
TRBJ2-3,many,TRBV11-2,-,TGTGCCAGCAGCTTTTTATTACGACCCCGCCCAGATACGCAGTATTTT,CASSFLLRPRPDTQYF
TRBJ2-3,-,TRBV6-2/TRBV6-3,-,TGTGCCAGCACCTCTACGGGACCGCGCACAGATACGCAGTATTTT,CASTSTGPRTDTQYF
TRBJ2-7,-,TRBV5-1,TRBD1,TGCGCCAGCAGCTTGGTAACTCGACAGGGGAAGAACGAGCAGTACTTC,CASSLVTRQGKNEQYF
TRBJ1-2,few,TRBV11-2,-,TGTGCCAGCAGCTTAACCACGCGCTATGGCTACACCTTC,CASSLTTRYGYTF
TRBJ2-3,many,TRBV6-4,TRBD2,TGTGCCAGCAGTGCAGCGGGGGCCACAGATACGCAGTATTTT,CASSAAGATDTQYF
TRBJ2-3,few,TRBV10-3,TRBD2,TGTGCCATCAGTGGGACACAGCGGGGGGGCCAGAGTGATACGCAGTATTTT,CAISGTQRGGQSDTQYF
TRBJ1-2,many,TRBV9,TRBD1,TGTGCCAGCAGCGTAGGCAGGGGGCGCGAATACTATGGCTACACCTTC,CASSVGRGREYYGYTF
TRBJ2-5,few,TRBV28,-,TGTGCCAGCAGTGCTACTCGGGACTTTCAAGAGACCCAGTACTTC,CASSATRDFQETQYF
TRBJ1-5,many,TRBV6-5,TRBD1,TGTGCCAGCAGCCCGGACAGGGTTAGCAATCAGCCCCAGCATTTT,CASSPDRVSNQPQHF
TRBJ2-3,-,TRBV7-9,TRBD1,TGTGCCAGCAGCCCGGGACAGGGTTTGGTTGCAGATACGCAGTATTTT,CASSPGQGLVADTQYF
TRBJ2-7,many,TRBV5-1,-,TGCGCCAGCAGCTCCTCCGCGGCGCAGAGTTACGAGCAGTACTTC,CASSSSAAQSYEQYF
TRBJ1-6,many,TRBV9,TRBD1,TGTGCCAGCAGCGTAGGAGGGGGCTCTTCACCCCTCCACTTT,CASSVGGGSSPLHF
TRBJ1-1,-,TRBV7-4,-,TGTGCCAGCAGCGAGGGGAGGGTTCTGGCTTTCTTT,CASSEGRVLAFF
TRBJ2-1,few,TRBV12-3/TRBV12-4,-,TGTGCCAGCAGTTTACCCCTAGTCCCCTATCCTGTGCAGTTCTTC,CASSLPLVPYPVQFF
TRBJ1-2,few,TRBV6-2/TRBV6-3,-,TGTGCCAGCAGTGTTAGCGGACCCTCCTATGGCTACACCTTC,CASSVSGPSYGYTF
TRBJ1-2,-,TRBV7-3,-,TGTGCCAGCAGCCCCGGACAGACTTTTAACTATGGCTACACCTTC,CASSPGQTFNYGYTF
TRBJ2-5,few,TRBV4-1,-,TGCGCCAGCAGCCAGTACAGGGCCCAGTACTTC,CASSQYRAQYF
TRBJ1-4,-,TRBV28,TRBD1,TGTGCCAGCAGTCGACAGGGGAGTGGAAAACTGTTTTTT,CASSRQGSGKLFF
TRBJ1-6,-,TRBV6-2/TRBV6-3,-,TGTGCCAGCAGTTACTCGGGGACACCCCTCCACTTT,CASSYSGTPLHF
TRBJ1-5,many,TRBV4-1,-,TGCGCCAGCAGCCAAGTTAAGAGGGCGGGGGTAGGTAGCAATCAGCCCCAGCATTTT,CASSQVKRAGVGSNQPQHF
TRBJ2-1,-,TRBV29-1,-,TGCAGCGTTGAAGGAGTCCTGGGCAGGTTGGCGAATGAGCAGTTCTTC,CSVEGVLGRLANEQFF
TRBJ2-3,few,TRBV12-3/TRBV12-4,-,TGTGCCAGCAGTTTAGCCGGACTCAACACAGATACGCAGTATTTT,CASSLAGLNTDTQYF
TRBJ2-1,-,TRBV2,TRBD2,TGTGCCAGCCCGCGGGGGGCCAGCTCCTACAATGAGCAGTTCTTC,CASPRGASSYNEQFF
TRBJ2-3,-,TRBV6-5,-,TGTGCCAGCAGTTACTCGATTTTCGATACGCAGTATTTT,CASSYSIFDTQYF
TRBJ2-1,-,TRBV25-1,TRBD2,TGTGCCAGCAGTGAAGGACGGACTAGCTCCTACAATGAGCAGTTCTTC,CASSEGRTSSYNEQFF
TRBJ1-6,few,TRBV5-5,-,TGTGCCAGCAGCTTCCAGATCGGCTTTAATTCACCCCTCCACTTT,CASSFQIGFNSPLHF
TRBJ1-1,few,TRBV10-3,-,TGTGCCATCAACCCTAACAGGGAAACTGAAGCTTTCTTT,CAINPNRETEAFF
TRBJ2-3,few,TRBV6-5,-,TGTGCCAGCAACAGAGGGAGCACAGATACGCAGTATTTT,CASNRGSTDTQYF
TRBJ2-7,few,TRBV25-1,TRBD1,TGTGCCAGCAGTGACCCCGCCGGGACAGGGGGCGCCGAGCAGTACTTC,CASSDPAGTGGAEQYF
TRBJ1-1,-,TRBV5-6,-,TGTGCCAGCAGCTCGTTGGGACAGAACACTGAAGCTTTCTTT,CASSSLGQNTEAFF
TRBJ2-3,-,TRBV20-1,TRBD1,TGCAGTGCTTGGGGAAGACAGGGTGGAGGCACAGATACGCAGTATTTT,CSAWGRQGGGTDTQYF
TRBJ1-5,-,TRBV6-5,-,TGTGCCAGCAGTACGACCGGGTTACAGCCCCAGCATTTT,CASSTTGLQPQHF
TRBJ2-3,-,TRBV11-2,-,TGTGCCAACAGCTTTGGGGGAGATACGCAGTATTTT,CANSFGGDTQYF
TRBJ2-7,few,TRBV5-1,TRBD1,TGCGCCAGCAGCAGGAGGACAGGCACCTACGAGCAGTACTTC,CASSRRTGTYEQYF
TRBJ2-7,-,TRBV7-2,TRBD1,TGTGCCAGCAGCCGCGCGGACAGGGTCCAGTACTTC,CASSRADRVQYF
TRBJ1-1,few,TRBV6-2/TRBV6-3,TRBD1,TGTGCCAGCAGTCAACAGGGGACTGAAGCTTTCTTT,CASSQQGTEAFF
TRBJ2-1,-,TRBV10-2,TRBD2,TGCGCCAGCAGTGAGGCGGGGGGGGAGGAGCAGTTCTTC,CASSEAGGEEQFF
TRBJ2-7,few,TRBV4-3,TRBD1,TGCGCCAGCAGCCAGGAATTTCAAGGGGGACAGGCCGAGCAGTACTTC,CASSQEFQGGQAEQYF